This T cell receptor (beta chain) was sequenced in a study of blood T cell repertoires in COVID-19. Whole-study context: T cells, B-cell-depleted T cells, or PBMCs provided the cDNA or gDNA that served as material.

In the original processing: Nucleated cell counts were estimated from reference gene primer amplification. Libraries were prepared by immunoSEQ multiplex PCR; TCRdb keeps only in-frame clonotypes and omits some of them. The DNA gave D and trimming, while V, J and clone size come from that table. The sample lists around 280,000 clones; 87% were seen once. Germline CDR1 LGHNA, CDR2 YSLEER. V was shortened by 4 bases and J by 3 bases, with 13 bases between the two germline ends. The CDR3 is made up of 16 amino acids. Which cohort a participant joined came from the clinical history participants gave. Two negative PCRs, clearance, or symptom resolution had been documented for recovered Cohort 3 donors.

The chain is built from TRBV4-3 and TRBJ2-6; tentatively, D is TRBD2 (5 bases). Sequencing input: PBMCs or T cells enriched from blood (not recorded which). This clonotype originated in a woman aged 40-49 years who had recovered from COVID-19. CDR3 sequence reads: CASSRQGGGGANVLTF. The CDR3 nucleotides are TGCGCCAGCAGCCGCCAAGGAGGCGGTGGGGCCAACGTCCTGACTTTC.